The sequence of this TCR beta chain was determined in a study of blood T cell repertoires in COVID-19. Across the study: Acute and convalescent COVID-19 specimens originated in the United States, Italy and Spain.

Trimming removed 11 bases from V and 7 bases from J; junction bases left unmatched: 7. Germline V lookup: CDR1 SGHTA, CDR2 FQGNSA. The CDR3 extends over 12 amino acids. Some clones are missing from TCRdb's copy, which holds only in-frame ones; the method was immunoSEQ multiplex PCR. Of a few hundred thousand clones in the sample, 86% were seen once. The sequence was collected from a man at least 80 years old with acute or convalescent COVID-19. Sequencing input: peripheral blood. The V gene is TRBV7-2, the J gene TRBJ2-1; 8 bases fit TRBD2. CDR3 coding DNA: TGTGCCTCCCGGGGGGGGCGGAATGAGCAGTTCTTC. Translation gives CASRGGRNEQFF.